One and the same sample provided the 17 T cell receptor beta chains below, sequenced in a study of blood T cell repertoires in COVID-19. Measured with immunoSEQ multiplex PCR; TCRdb has only the in-frame clones, and not every one. This sample has more than 70,000 clones, with 70% to 90% found just once. The material sequenced was peripheral blood. The receptors were gathered from a woman older than 75 in a cohort sampled during active or convalescent COVID-19.

The genes are TRBV10-3 and TRBJ1-2; 9 positions agree with TRBD1. With V trimmed by 4 bases and J by 6 bases, 6 bases remained unmatched. Germline V gives CDR1 ENHRY, CDR2 SYGVKD. The CDR3 length is 14 residues. The CDR3 DNA sequence: TGTGCCATCAGTGTAAGAACAGGGGGCGATGGCTACACCTTC. Translation gives CAISVRTGGDGYTF.

The rearrangement links TRBV4-2 to TRBJ1-3, with TRBD1 as a possible D gene (6 bases). The V end was cut by 0 bases, the J end by 4 bases, with 10 bases between. Germline V CDR1 and CDR2: LGHNA, YNFKEQ. This CDR3 has 15 amino acids. The CDR3 sequence: CASSQEGGRGNTIYF. The CDR3 nucleotides are TGTGCCAGCAGCCAAGAGGGGGGGCGAGGAAACACCATATATTTT.

The CDR3 DNA is TGTGCCAGCTGGGATAGCGGGAGGCCGTACGAGCAGTACGTC. This translates into CASWDSGRPYEQYV. V usage is TRBV6-5 and J usage is TRBJ2-7, with 10 nucleotides matching TRBD2. The CDR3 totals 14 residues. The junction had 8 bases not matched to a gene; V was cut back by 8 bases and J by 4 bases. Germline lookup yields CDR1 MNHEY and CDR2 SVGAGI.

The chain couples TRBV19 to TRBJ1-4; D is unclear. The germline CDR1 and CDR2 sequences are LNHDA and SQIVND (reference sequence). CDR3 length: 15 amino acids. Trimming pared 6 bases from V and 6 bases from J, leaving 17 bases between. CDR3 sequence: CASRTFELGHEKLFF. CDR3 nucleotide sequence: TGTGCCAGTAGAACTTTCGAGCTTGGGCATGAAAAACTGTTTTTT.

The chain is built from TRBV19 and TRBJ1-1, with D tentatively TRBD1 (5 bases). Deletions cut 3 bases from V and 3 bases from J, with 11 bases between. Germline V lookup: CDR1 LNHDA, CDR2 SQIVND (reference sequence). The CDR3 is 14 residues long. CDR3 coding DNA: TGTGCCAGTAGTATCGTTCAGGGCTACACTGAAGCTTTCTTT. It codes for CASSIVQGYTEAFF.

The chain employs TRBV5-4 and TRBJ1-2, with 10 bases matching TRBD1. Looked up from germline, CDR1 is SGHNT and CDR2 is YYREEE (reference sequence). The CDR3 runs 15 residues. The J segment lost 3 bases and the V segment lost 0 bases, leaving 2 bases of the junction unmatched. This CDR3 is CASSLGQGAYYGYTF. The CDR3, as DNA: TGTGCCAGCAGCTTGGGACAGGGGGCATACTATGGCTACACCTTC.

V usage is TRBV11-2 and J usage is TRBJ1-1; a weak D match, TRBD1 (6 bases). Trimming removed 5 bases from V and 4 bases from J, with 14 bases in between. Germline CDR1 and CDR2: SGHAT and FQNNGV. The CDR3 contains 14 residues. As DNA, the CDR3 is TGTGCCAGCAGCCCATCGGGGGGGCGCACTGAAGCTTTCTTT. Protein product: CASSPSGGRTEAFF.

The chain links TRBV5-1 to TRBJ2-1; 10 bases are a match to TRBD2. CDR1 SGHRS and CDR2 YFSETQ come from the germline V gene. The length of the CDR3 is 15 residues. J gave up 3 bases and V 6 bases, and 6 bases lay outside the gene matches. Written as DNA, the CDR3 is TGCGCCAGCACGGCCGGGACTAGCGTCTACAATGAGCAGTTCTTC. Protein sequence: CASTAGTSVYNEQFF.

This clone was counted a single time. The chain employs TRBV7-8 and TRBJ1-6; 7 bases align to TRBD1. Germline V lookup: CDR1 SGHVS, CDR2 FQNEAQ. V gave up 5 bases and J gave up 2 bases; unmatched junction bases: 6. This CDR3 has 16 amino acids. The CDR3: CASSRAGTAYNSPLHF. The CDR3 region has the DNA TGTGCCAGCAGCCGAGCTGGGACAGCCTATAATTCACCCCTCCACTTT. The full variable domain, with the rest looked up from reference TRBV7-8 and TRBJ1-6, is GAGVSQSPRYKVAKRGQDVALRCDPISGHVSLFWYQQALGQGPEFLTYFQNEAQLDKSGLPSDRFFAERPEGSVSTLKIQRTQQEDSAVYLCASSRAGTAYNSPLHFGNGTRLTVT.

This sequence joins TRBV12-5 and TRBJ2-2, with D perhaps TRBD2 (6 bases). V lost 1 base to trimming and J lost 1 base, with 7 bases between them. The length of the CDR3 is 15 residues. CDR1 and CDR2 from the germline V gene are LGHNT and FRNRAP. CDR3 DNA sequence: TGTGCTAGTGGTTTGGACGGGGGGAACACCGGGGAGCTGTTTTTT. It yields the protein CASGLDGGNTGELFF.

This chain joins TRBV15 and TRBJ1-1; a possible D gene is TRBD1 (5 bases). Trimming shortened V by 1 base and J by 0 bases, and 15 bases separated the two germline ends. Per germline, CDR1 LNHNV and CDR2 YYDKDF (reference sequence). CDR3 size: 17 residues. The CDR3 DNA reads TGTGCCACCAGCAGAGCTCAAGGGGCCGGATTGAACACTGAAGCTTTCTTT. Translating it yields CATSRAQGAGLNTEAFF.

The chain employs TRBV5-1 and TRBJ2-7; 10 bases line up with TRBD2. The CDR3 has 16 residues. V was clipped by 1 base and J by 3 bases; unmatched bases: 7. Germline CDR1 reads SGHRS; CDR2 reads YFSETQ. Here the CDR3 DNA reads TGCGCCAGCAGCTTGTTTCTAGCGGGAGATCTCTACGAGCAGTACTTC. Translation: CASSLFLAGDLYEQYF.

The chain couples TRBV7-6 to TRBJ2-1; 10 bases are a match to TRBD2. Germline loops: CDR1 SGHVS, CDR2 FNYEAQ. V lost 4 bases and J lost 0; bases outside the gene matches: 12. This CDR3 is 19 amino acids long. The CDR3 reads CASSSPSGSPVSSYNEQFF. The CDR3 region has the DNA TGTGCCAGCAGCTCTCCTAGCGGGAGCCCCGTGAGCTCCTACAATGAGCAGTTCTTC.

V and J are TRBV18 and TRBJ1-5; tentatively, D is TRBD1 (5 bases). Germline V gene lookup returns CDR1 KGHSH and CDR2 LQKENI. The V gene lost 0 bases and the J gene lost 1 base, with 10 bases spanning the gap. CDR3 length equals 16 residues. This CDR3 is CASSPPSTASNQPQHF. The DNA for the CDR3 is TGTGCCAGCTCACCACCATCGACAGCGAGCAATCAGCCCCAGCATTTT.

V gene TRBV10-3 combines with J gene TRBJ1-1; D not certain. This CDR3 has 13 residues. The germline CDR1 and CDR2 sequences are ENHRY and SYGVKD. Trimming cost V 7 bases and J 11 bases, with 20 bases left between them. CDR3 coding DNA: TGTGCCATCAAGAATCTGGAGATGAATCCGGCTTTCTTT. Translated: CAIKNLEMNPAFF.

The chain recombines TRBV29-1 with TRBJ1-2; 9 bases line up with TRBD1. Germline loops: CDR1 SQVTM, CDR2 ANQGSEA. Trimming removed 3 bases from V and 4 bases from J; junction bases left unmatched: 6. The CDR3 runs 14 residues. CDR3 sequence (DNA): TGCAGCGTTGACAACCGGGACAGGGTCTATGGCTACACCTTC. Encoded protein: CSVDNRDRVYGYTF.

The rearrangement joins TRBV6-5 to TRBJ1-1, with D uncertain. Germline values: CDR1 MNHEY, CDR2 SVGAGI. The ends were cut back, 8 bases at V and 2 bases at J, with 12 bases in the middle. The length of the CDR3 is 13 residues. This CDR3 reads CASGNRENTEAFF. CDR3 nucleotides: TGTGCCAGCGGAAACCGGGAAAACACTGAAGCTTTCTTT.